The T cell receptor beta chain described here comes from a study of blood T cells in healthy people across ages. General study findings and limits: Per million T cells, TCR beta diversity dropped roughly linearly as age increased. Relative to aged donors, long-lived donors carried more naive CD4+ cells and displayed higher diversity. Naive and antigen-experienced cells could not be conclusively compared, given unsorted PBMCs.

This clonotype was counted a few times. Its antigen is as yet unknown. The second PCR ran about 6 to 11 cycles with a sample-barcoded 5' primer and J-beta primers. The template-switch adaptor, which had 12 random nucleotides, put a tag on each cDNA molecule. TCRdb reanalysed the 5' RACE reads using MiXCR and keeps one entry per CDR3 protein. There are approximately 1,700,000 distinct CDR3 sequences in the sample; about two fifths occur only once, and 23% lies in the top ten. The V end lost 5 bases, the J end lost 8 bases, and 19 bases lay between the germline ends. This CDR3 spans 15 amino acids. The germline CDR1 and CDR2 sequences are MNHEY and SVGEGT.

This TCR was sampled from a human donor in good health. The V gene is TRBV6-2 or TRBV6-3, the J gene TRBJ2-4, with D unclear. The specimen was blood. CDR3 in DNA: TGTGCCAGCAGTGCCTTCGGTGGCAAGAAGGACATTCAGTACTTC. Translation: CASSAFGGKKDIQYF.